Below are 27 T cell receptor beta chains sequenced from a single sample in a study of blood T cell repertoires in COVID-19. Some clones are missing from TCRdb's copy, which holds only in-frame ones; the method was immunoSEQ multiplex PCR. The sample shows about 140,000 clones, about 88% of them seen only once. Specimen: peripheral blood. The receptors were gathered from a man over 45 with active or convalescent COVID-19.

The chain couples TRBV2 to TRBJ1-2, with 8 bases that match TRBD1. CDR3 length equals 13 residues. Trimming removed 7 bases from V and 3 bases from J; junction bases left unmatched: 4. Germline-derived CDR1 and CDR2 are SNHLY and FYNNEI. The CDR3 region is CASMDREDYGYTF. DNA of the CDR3: TGTGCCAGCATGGACAGGGAAGACTATGGCTACACCTTC.

CDR3 bases: TGTGCCAGCAGCCGACCGACAGGGAGAAGTAACTATGGCTACACCTTC. Residues: CASSRPTGRSNYGYTF. This chain uses TRBV28 with TRBJ1-2; 7 bases line up with TRBD1. The CDR3 extends over 16 amino acids. The trim removed 6 bases at V and 1 base at J, leaving 11 bases unmatched. The germline gives CDR1 MDHEN, CDR2 SYDVKM.

The CDR3 here is CASSLDPFRELLETQYF. DNA for the CDR3: TGTGCCAGCAGCTTAGACCCCTTTCGGGAGCTTTTAGAGACCCAGTACTTC. The rearrangement joins TRBV11-3 to TRBJ2-5, with D maybe TRBD2 (6 bases). This CDR3 region has 17 residues. Germline lookup yields CDR1 SGHNT and CDR2 YENEEA. With 0 bases removed from V and 4 bases from J, the gap between germline ends came to 18 bases.

The CDR3 region is CASSTRRGIAGGTGELFF. The CDR3 DNA sequence: TGTGCCAGCAGTACCCGACGCGGGATAGCGGGAGGGACCGGGGAGCTGTTTTTT. The rearrangement joins TRBV27 to TRBJ2-2, with 11 bases fitting TRBD2. CDR3 size: 18 residues. Germline V gene data show CDR1 as MNHEY and CDR2 as SMNVEV (reference sequence). V shed 5 bases and J 5 bases; nucleotides not matched to a gene: 13.

The chain employs TRBV14 and TRBJ2-5; possibly TRBD2 for D (6 bases). The length of the CDR3 is 16 residues. Germline V gene sequence: CDR1 SGHDN, CDR2 FVKESK. V lost 2 bases, J lost 1 base, and 14 bases lay in between. CDR3 DNA sequence: TGTGCCAGCAGCCAATTTAGCGGTATACGCCAAGAGACCCAGTACTTC. Amino acid sequence: CASSQFSGIRQETQYF.

The chain joins TRBV7-6 to TRBJ1-4; TRBD1 agrees at 11 bases. Germline V gives CDR1 SGHVS, CDR2 FNYEAQ. The J segment lost 7 bases and the V segment lost 5 bases, leaving 9 bases of the junction unmatched. The CDR3 has 16 residues. For the CDR3, the DNA is TGTGCCAGCAGCCCGATGGGGACAGGGGGTCTTGAAAAACTGTTTTTT. As protein: CASSPMGTGGLEKLFF.

In the case of this clone: The sample carries other DNA sequences with the same CDR3. The chain has TRBV5-1 and TRBJ2-3; 10 nucleotides align to TRBD2. CDR1 is SGHRS and CDR2 is YFSETQ in the germline V gene. V was clipped by 4 bases and J by 0 bases; unmatched bases: 5. CDR3 length: 16 residues. CDR3 bases: TGCGCCAGCAGCACGGGACTAGCGTCTAGCACAGATACGCAGTATTTT. Residues: CASSTGLASSTDTQYF.

The rearrangement links TRBV5-1 to TRBJ2-3, with TRBD2 matching over 7 bases. Unmatched junction bases numbered 11, after V lost 4 bases and J lost 6 bases. The CDR3 is 15 amino acids. Germline lookup yields CDR1 SGHRS and CDR2 YFSETQ. The CDR3 nucleotides read TGCGCCAGCAGCCCTGGCGGGACTACTGGCGATACGCAGTATTTT. Amino acids: CASSPGGTTGDTQYF.

This rearrangement joins TRBV5-5 to TRBJ2-7; D uncertain. This CDR3 is built from 15 residues. Germline values: CDR1 SGHKS, CDR2 YYEKEE (reference sequence). Trimming pared 4 bases from V and 0 bases from J, leaving 14 bases between. The DNA for the CDR3 is TGTGCCAGCAGCATGCAGCACAGAACCTCCTACGAGCAGTACTTC. As protein: CASSMQHRTSYEQYF.

This rearrangement joins TRBV5-1 to TRBJ1-5, with no clear D. Looked up from germline, CDR1 is SGHRS and CDR2 is YFSETQ. V was trimmed by 0 bases and J by 0 bases, leaving 7 bases between them. The CDR3 contains 15 residues. DNA of the CDR3: TGCGCCAGCAGCTTGGACGGAGATAGCAATCAGCCCCAGCATTTT. Translation gives CASSLDGDSNQPQHF.

The rearrangement joins TRBV28 to TRBJ2-6; maybe TRBD1 (6 bases). V lost 6 bases and J lost 0, with 9 bases in between. The CDR3 has 15 amino acids. The V gene's germline CDR1 is MDHEN and CDR2 SYDVKM. The CDR3 sequence: CASRPTGSGANVLTF. The CDR3 DNA reads as TGTGCCAGCAGACCGACAGGCTCTGGGGCCAACGTCCTGACTTTC.

The chain employs TRBV2 and TRBJ2-1, with 8 bases fitting TRBD2. The CDR3 has 14 amino acids. Trimming at V came to 4 bases and at J to 6 bases, leaving 5 bases not matched to a gene. The V gene's germline CDR1 is SNHLY and CDR2 FYNNEI. The chain's CDR3 is CASSGGLGFNEQFF. DNA of the CDR3: TGTGCCAGCAGTGGGGGACTAGGTTTCAATGAGCAGTTCTTC.

The chain recombines TRBV12-3 or TRBV12-4 with TRBJ2-3, with D unclear. The CDR3 contains 11 residues. Trimming stripped 6 bases from V and 2 bases from J, with 3 bases between. The CDR3 spells CASRYTDTQYF. The CDR3 DNA is TGTGCCAGCAGGTACACAGATACGCAGTATTTT.

The chain recombines TRBV9 with TRBJ2-2; 10 bases fit TRBD2. The V gene's germline CDR1 is SGDLS and CDR2 YYNGEE. The V gene end was trimmed by 5 bases and the J gene end by 7 bases; junction bases not matched to a gene: 8. The CDR3 covers 15 residues. The CDR3 DNA reads as TGTGCCAGCAGAACCGGACTAGCGGAGAGCGGGGAGCTGTTTTTT. It translates to CASRTGLAESGELFF. The full variable domain, completed using reference TRBV9 and TRBJ2-2, is DSGVTQTPKHLITATGQRVTLRCSPRSGDLSVYWYQQSLDQGLQFLIQYYNGEERAKGNILERFSAQQFPDLHSELNLSSLELGDSALYFCASRTGLAESGELFFGEGSRLTVL.

The chain combines TRBV19 with TRBJ2-2; 12 bases agree with TRBD2. J gave up 1 base and V 6 bases, and 0 bases lay outside the gene matches. The CDR3 is 15 amino acids. Germline values: CDR1 LNHDA, CDR2 SQIVND (reference sequence). The CDR3 reads CASRGLAGNTGELFF. The CDR3 DNA sequence: TGTGCCAGTAGGGGACTAGCGGGGAACACCGGGGAGCTGTTTTTT.

The gene calls are TRBV4-2 and TRBJ2-2; 7 bases are a match to TRBD1. J lost 4 bases, V lost 5 bases, and 4 bases had no gene match. The CDR3 loop spans 14 amino acids. Germline CDR1 LGHNA, CDR2 YNFKEQ. The CDR3 protein is CASSTRQGTGELFF. The CDR3 DNA reads TGTGCCAGCAGCACCCGACAGGGCACCGGGGAGCTGTTTTTT.

The chain's CDR3 is CASSRSGRTTNYGYTF. CDR3 nucleotides: TGTGCCAGCAGCCGATCGGGACGGACTACTAACTATGGCTACACCTTC. V gene TRBV28 combines with J gene TRBJ1-2; D may be TRBD1 (5 bases). CDR1 and CDR2 (germline): MDHEN, SYDVKM. This CDR3 region has 16 residues. Trimming removed 6 bases from V and 0 bases from J, with 17 bases in between.

V and J are TRBV5-4 and TRBJ1-3, with 9 bases aligning to TRBD1. Germline CDR1 is SGHNT and CDR2 is YYREEE (reference sequence). The CDR3 extends over 16 amino acids. Losses at the gene ends were 4 bases for V and 5 bases for J; bases not matched to a gene: 10. Here the CDR3 DNA reads TGTGCCAGCAGCGTCTTCTCCGGGACAGGGAGAAACACCATATATTTT. Amino acids: CASSVFSGTGRNTIYF.

This clone has more than one count but fewer than ten. The chain combines TRBV7-9 with TRBJ1-1; the D is unclear. This CDR3 is 15 amino acids long. Germline CDR1 is SEHNR and CDR2 is FQNEAQ (reference sequence). Trimming removed 1 base from V and 0 bases from J, with 9 bases in between. The CDR3 loop is CASSLGLAVNTEAFF. The CDR3 DNA follows: TGTGCCAGCAGCTTAGGATTGGCGGTGAACACTGAAGCTTTCTTT.

The J gene is TRBJ2-7, the V gene TRBV5-5, with TRBD2 matching over 9 bases. Germline CDR1 SGHKS, CDR2 YYEKEE (reference sequence). The V and J ends lost 3 bases and 6 bases, in that order; junction bases with no gene match: 7. There are 14 residues in the CDR3. CDR3: CASSSPGLASEQYF. The CDR3 DNA reads TGTGCCAGCAGCTCTCCGGGACTAGCTTCCGAGCAGTACTTC.

The rearrangement uses TRBV3-1 (or the pseudogene TRBV3-2) and TRBJ2-1; 12 bases are a match to TRBD2. The V and J ends lost 4 bases and 3 bases, in that order; junction bases with no gene match: 1. Germline loops: CDR1 LGHDT, CDR2 YNNKEL (reference sequence). CDR3 length equals 15 residues. The CDR3 loop reads CASSPSGGDYNEQFF. The DNA for the CDR3 is TGTGCCAGCAGCCCTAGCGGGGGGGACTACAATGAGCAGTTCTTC.

CDR3 sequence: CATSDFLGQGAPGELFF. In DNA form, the CDR3 reads TGTGCCACCAGTGATTTCCTCGGACAGGGGGCGCCCGGGGAGCTGTTTTTT. This chain joins TRBV24-1 and TRBJ2-2, with 11 positions matching TRBD1. CDR3 size: 17 residues. The V gene's germline CDR1 is KGHDR and CDR2 SFDVKD. J lost 6 bases, V lost 1 base, and 6 bases had no gene match.

J is TRBJ1-6 and V is TRBV2; TRBD1 matches 8 bases. The ends lost 6 bases at V and 6 bases at J; junction bases unmatched: 4. Germline V gene sequence: CDR1 SNHLY, CDR2 FYNNEI. The CDR3 length is 14 residues. DNA of the CDR3: TGTGCCAGCAGGTACAGGGGGGTTAATTCACCCCTCCACTTT. This encodes CASRYRGVNSPLHF.

The rearrangement joins TRBV3-1 (or the pseudogene TRBV3-2) to TRBJ2-1; TRBD1 agrees at 8 bases. Per germline, CDR1 LGHDT and CDR2 YNNKEL (reference sequence). The trim removed 5 bases at V and 8 bases at J, leaving 11 bases unmatched. The CDR3 sequence is 15 residues long. The CDR3 here is CASSFKDRDNYEQFF. Here the CDR3 DNA reads TGTGCCAGCAGCTTCAAGGACAGGGATAACTATGAGCAGTTCTTC.

This clone has more than one count but fewer than ten. The V gene is TRBV5-4, the J gene TRBJ2-2; 9 positions match TRBD1. This CDR3 has 14 residues. Germline CDR1 is SGHNT and CDR2 is YYREEE (reference sequence). Trimming cost V 4 bases and J 6 bases; bases outside gene matches: 4. The CDR3 bases are TGTGCCAGCAGCAGGACAGGGGCGGCCGGGGAGCTGTTTTTT. This translates into CASSRTGAAGELFF.

By share of the sample, this clone is medium-sized. The J gene is TRBJ2-7, the V gene TRBV7-3, with 7 bases identical to TRBD2. The CDR3 contains 14 residues. With 1 base clipped from V and 6 bases from J, the junction kept 6 bases outside the gene matches. From germline, CDR1 is SGHTA and CDR2 FQGTGA. The DNA of the CDR3 is TGTGCCAGCAGCTTAAGCGGGAGCTATACCGAGCAGTACTTC. It specifies CASSLSGSYTEQYF.

This rearrangement joins TRBV6-1 to TRBJ1-5; TRBD1 matches at 8 bases. CDR1 is MNHNS and CDR2 is SASEGT in the germline V gene. The CDR3 runs 16 residues. After removal of 3 bases from V and 9 bases from J, the junction contained 13 bases not matched to a gene. The CDR3 region has the DNA TGTGCCAGCAGTGACGGGGCAGGGGGCACTCTATCGCCCCAGCATTTT. Its protein product is CASSDGAGGTLSPQHF.